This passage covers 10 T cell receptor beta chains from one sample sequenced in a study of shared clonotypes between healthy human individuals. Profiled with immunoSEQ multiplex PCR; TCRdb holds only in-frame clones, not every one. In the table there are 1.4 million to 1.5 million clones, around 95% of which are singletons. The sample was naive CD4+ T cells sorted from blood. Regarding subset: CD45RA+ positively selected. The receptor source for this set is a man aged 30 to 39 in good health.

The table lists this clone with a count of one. The CDR3 region has the DNA TGTGCCAGCAGATCCAGGGACAGGGCCCACGAGCAGTACTTC. Protein: CASRSRDRAHEQYF. This sequence joins TRBV27 and TRBJ2-7; 9 nucleotides line up with TRBD1. Per the germline V gene, CDR1 is MNHEY and CDR2 is SMNVEV (reference sequence). With 6 bases clipped from V and 5 bases from J, the junction kept 8 bases outside the gene matches. The CDR3 consists of 14 residues.

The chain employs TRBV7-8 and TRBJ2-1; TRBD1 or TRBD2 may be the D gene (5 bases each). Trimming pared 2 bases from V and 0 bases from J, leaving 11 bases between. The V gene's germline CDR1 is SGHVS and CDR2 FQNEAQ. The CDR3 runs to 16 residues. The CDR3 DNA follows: TGTGCCAGCAGCTTAACCGGGACCCTCTCCTACAATGAGCAGTTCTTC. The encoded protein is CASSLTGTLSYNEQFF.

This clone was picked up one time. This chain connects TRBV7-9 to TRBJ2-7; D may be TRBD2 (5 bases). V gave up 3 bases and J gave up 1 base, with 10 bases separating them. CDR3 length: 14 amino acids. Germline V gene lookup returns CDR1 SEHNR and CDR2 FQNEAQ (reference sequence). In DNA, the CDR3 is TGTGCCAGCAGCTTTGAATCGGGATCCTACGAGCAGTACTTC. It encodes CASSFESGSYEQYF.

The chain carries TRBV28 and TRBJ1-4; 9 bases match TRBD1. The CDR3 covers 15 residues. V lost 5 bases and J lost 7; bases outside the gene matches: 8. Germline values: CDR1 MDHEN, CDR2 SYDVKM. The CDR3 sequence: CASSGPGTGFEKLFF. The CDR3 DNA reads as TGTGCCAGCAGTGGTCCCGGGACAGGGTTTGAAAAACTGTTTTTT.

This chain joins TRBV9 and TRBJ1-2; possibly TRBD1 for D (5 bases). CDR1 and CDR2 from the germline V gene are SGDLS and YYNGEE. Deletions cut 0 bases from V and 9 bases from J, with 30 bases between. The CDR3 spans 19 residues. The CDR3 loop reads CASSVGPMGGDIWTSSYTF. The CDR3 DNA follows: TGTGCCAGCAGCGTAGGCCCTATGGGGGGAGATATCTGGACATCGAGCTACACCTTC.

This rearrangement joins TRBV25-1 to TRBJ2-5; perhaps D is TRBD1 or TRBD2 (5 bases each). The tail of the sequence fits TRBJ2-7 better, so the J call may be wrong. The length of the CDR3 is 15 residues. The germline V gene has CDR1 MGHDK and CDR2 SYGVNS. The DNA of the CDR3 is TGTGCCAGCAGTGACCCCGGGGCTAACCACTACGAGCAGTACTTC. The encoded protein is CASSDPGANHYEQYF.

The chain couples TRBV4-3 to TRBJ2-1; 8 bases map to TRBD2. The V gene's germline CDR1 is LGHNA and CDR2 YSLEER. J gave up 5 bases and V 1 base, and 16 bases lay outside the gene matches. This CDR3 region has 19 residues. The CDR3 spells CASSQAPRLARRAHNEQFF. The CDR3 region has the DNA TGCGCCAGCAGCCAAGCCCCCCGACTAGCGCGTAGAGCACACAATGAGCAGTTCTTC.

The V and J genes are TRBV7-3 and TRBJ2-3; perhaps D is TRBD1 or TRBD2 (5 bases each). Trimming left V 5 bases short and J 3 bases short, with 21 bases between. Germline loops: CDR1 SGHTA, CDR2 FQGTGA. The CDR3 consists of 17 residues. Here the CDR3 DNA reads TGTGCCAGCAGCCCGGGAAGGGGAGACCTTACTACAGATACGCAGTATTTT. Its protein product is CASSPGRGDLTTDTQYF.

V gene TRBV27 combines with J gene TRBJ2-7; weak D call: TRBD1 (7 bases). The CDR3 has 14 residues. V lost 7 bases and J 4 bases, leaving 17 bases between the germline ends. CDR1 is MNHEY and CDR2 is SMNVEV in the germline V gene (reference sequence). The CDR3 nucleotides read TGTGCCAGCAACGTGAGGAGGGGGCAATACGAGCAGTACTTC. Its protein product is CASNVRRGQYEQYF.

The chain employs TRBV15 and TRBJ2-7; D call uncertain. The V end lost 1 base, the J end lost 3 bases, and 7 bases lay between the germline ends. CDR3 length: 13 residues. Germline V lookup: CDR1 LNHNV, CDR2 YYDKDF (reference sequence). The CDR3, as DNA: TGTGCCACCAGCAGAGGGCTCCTCTACGAGCAGTACTTC. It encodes CATSRGLLYEQYF.